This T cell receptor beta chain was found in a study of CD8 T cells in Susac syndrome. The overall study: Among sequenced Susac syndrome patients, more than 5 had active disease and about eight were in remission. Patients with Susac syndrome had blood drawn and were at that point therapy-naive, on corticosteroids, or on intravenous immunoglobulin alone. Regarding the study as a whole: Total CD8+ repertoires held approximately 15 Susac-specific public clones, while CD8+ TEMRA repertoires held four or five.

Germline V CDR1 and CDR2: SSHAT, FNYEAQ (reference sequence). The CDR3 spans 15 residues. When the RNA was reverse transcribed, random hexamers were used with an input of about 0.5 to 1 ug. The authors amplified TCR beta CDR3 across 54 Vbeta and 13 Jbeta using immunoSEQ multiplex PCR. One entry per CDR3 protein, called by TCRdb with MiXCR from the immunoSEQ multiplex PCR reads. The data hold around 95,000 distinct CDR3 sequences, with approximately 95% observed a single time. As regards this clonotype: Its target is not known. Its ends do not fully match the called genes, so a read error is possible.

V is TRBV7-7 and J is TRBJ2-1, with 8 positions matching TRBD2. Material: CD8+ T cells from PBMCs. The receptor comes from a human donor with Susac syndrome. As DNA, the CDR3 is TGTGCTAGCAGCTTAGCAGCGGGAGTGGACAATGAGCAGTTCTTC. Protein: CASSLAAGVDNEQFF.